The T cell receptor (beta chain) described here comes from a study of blood T cell repertoires in COVID-19. V gave up 2 bases and J gave up 6 bases; unmatched junction bases: 9. CDR1 and CDR2 from the germline V gene are SGHDT and YYEEEE. This CDR3 comprises 16 residues. Profiled with immunoSEQ multiplex PCR; TCRdb holds only in-frame clones, not every one. The sample lists 300,000 to 350,000 clones, approximately 83% occurring once. The genes are TRBV5-6 and TRBJ1-5; 9 nucleotides match TRBD1. Sequenced material: PBMCs or T cells enriched from blood (not recorded which). The clonotype originates from a man between 25 and 39 years old who had recovered from COVID-19. The CDR3 sequence: CASSLMDRGKSQPQHF. DNA of the CDR3: TGTGCCAGCAGCTTAATGGACAGGGGCAAGAGTCAGCCCCAGCATTTT.